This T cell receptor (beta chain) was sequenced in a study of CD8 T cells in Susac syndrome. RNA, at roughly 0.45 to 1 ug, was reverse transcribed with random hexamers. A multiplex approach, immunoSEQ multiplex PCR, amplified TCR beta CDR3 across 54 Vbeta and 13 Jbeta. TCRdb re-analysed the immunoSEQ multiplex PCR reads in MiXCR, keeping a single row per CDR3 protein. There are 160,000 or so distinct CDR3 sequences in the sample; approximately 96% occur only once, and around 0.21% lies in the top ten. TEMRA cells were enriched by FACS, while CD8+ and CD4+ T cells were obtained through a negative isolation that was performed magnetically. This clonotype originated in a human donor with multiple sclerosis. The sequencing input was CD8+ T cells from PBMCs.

The CDR3 here is CASSYSRDTQETQYF. CDR3 bases: TGTGCCAGCAGCTACTCCCGGGATACCCAAGAGACCCAGTACTTC. V is TRBV5-4 and J is TRBJ2-5; D perhaps matches TRBD2 (5 bases). V was clipped by 3 bases and J by 1 base, with 13 bases between them. Germline V CDR1 and CDR2: SGHNT, YYREEE (reference sequence). CDR3 length equals 15 residues. Drawing the rest from reference TRBV5-4 and TRBJ2-5, the complete variable domain is ETGVTQSPTHLIKTRGQQVTLRCSSQSGHNTVSWYQQALGQGPQFIFQYYREEENGRGNFPPRFSGLQFPNYSSELNVNALELDDSALYLCASSYSRDTQETQYFGPGTRLLVL.